Each of the 21 T cell receptor beta chains below was sequenced from the same sample in a study of T-cell memory formation after mild COVID-19. TCRdb used MiXCR to reprocess the 5' RACE reads, holding one entry per CDR3 protein. The sample consists of hundreds of thousands of distinct CDR3 sequences, about 17% of them appearing once. Source material: PBMCs or a T cell subset sorted from them (not recorded which). The receptors shown here come from a man between 18 and 29 years old who had mild COVID-19 (a few samples of this study predate the infection). Cell type and time point are not known.

The chain combines TRBV2 with TRBJ2-2; 9 bases are shared with TRBD1. CDR1 is SNHLY, CDR2 FYNNEI, per germline. This CDR3 has 15 amino acids. The V gene end was trimmed by 3 bases and the J gene end by 1 base; junction bases not matched to a gene: 0. CDR3 DNA: TGTGCCAGCAGTGAGGGACAGGGGAACACCGGGGAGCTGTTTTTT. This translates into CASSEGQGNTGELFF.

This clonotype was seen at least ten times. CDR3 protein: CASSPRGADTDTQYF. DNA for the CDR3: TGTGCCAGCAGCCCCCGTGGTGCAGACACAGATACGCAGTATTTT. This chain uses TRBV7-2 with TRBJ2-3, with D hard to call. The V gene's germline CDR1 is SGHTA and CDR2 FQGNSA. The CDR3 totals 15 residues. V shed 5 bases and J shed 2 bases, with 14 bases lying between them.

The chain has TRBV6-5 and TRBJ2-2, with 8 bases aligning to TRBD1. The ends lost 4 bases at V and 4 bases at J; junction bases unmatched: 5. The CDR3 is 15 residues long. From germline, CDR1 is MNHEY and CDR2 SVGAGI. CDR3 amino acids: CASSSAGGITGELFF. DNA for the CDR3: TGTGCCAGCAGTTCGGCAGGGGGCATCACCGGGGAGCTGTTTTTT.

This clonotype has just a few counts. The chain employs TRBV5-4 and TRBJ2-2, with a possible D match to TRBD2 (5 bases). Germline V gene lookup returns CDR1 SGHNT and CDR2 YYREEE (reference sequence). V was clipped by 5 bases and J by 5 bases, with 13 bases between them. This CDR3 has 14 amino acids. For the CDR3, the DNA is TGTGCCAGCAGAGGTGGGAGTGGGACCGGGGAGCTGTTTTTT. It encodes CASRGGSGTGELFF.

This clonotype has a handful of counts. Here the CDR3 DNA reads TGTGCCAGCAGCCCGTCCGGGACAGTCTCCTACGAGCAGTACTTC. Translating gives CASSPSGTVSYEQYF. This sequence joins TRBV9 and TRBJ2-7, with TRBD1 matching 7 bases. CDR1 is SGDLS and CDR2 is YYNGEE in the germline V gene. Germline trimming cut 4 bases from V and 0 bases from J; bases unmatched to any gene: 7. The CDR3 runs 15 residues.

The sample holds a few counts of this clonotype. The chain carries TRBV7-3 and TRBJ2-3; 9 bases are a match to TRBD2. Germline assignment: CDR1 SGHTA and CDR2 FQGTGA. Trimming cost V 1 base and J 3 bases; bases outside gene matches: 5. The length of the CDR3 is 16 residues. Here the CDR3 DNA reads TGTGCCAGCAGCTTAAGGCTAGCGGGGAGGACAGATACGCAGTATTTT. Protein: CASSLRLAGRTDTQYF.

This clonotype has only a few counts. The chain carries TRBV4-3 and TRBJ2-3; TRBD2 agrees at 7 bases. With V trimmed by 0 bases and J by 3 bases, 9 bases remained unmatched. Germline V CDR1 and CDR2: LGHNA, YSLEER. The length of the CDR3 is 17 residues. Here the CDR3 reads CASSQDFWGGRTDTQYF. CDR3 DNA sequence: TGCGCCAGCAGCCAAGATTTTTGGGGGGGGAGGACAGATACGCAGTATTTT.

This clonotype came up many times. The chain uses TRBV7-6 and TRBJ2-1; D could derive from TRBD1 or TRBD2 (6 bases each). V lost 5 bases to trimming and J lost 4 bases, with 15 bases between them. This CDR3 spans 15 amino acids. Germline assignment: CDR1 SGHVS and CDR2 FNYEAQ. This CDR3 is CASSAVGGLYNEQFF. The CDR3 DNA reads as TGTGCCAGCAGCGCCGTGGGGGGCCTTTACAATGAGCAGTTCTTC.

This clonotype came up many times. The V gene is TRBV28, the J gene TRBJ1-5; no clear D. Deletions cut 3 bases from V and 2 bases from J, with 8 bases between. This CDR3 region has 14 residues. Germline lookup yields CDR1 MDHEN and CDR2 SYDVKM. The CDR3, as DNA: TGTGCCAGCAGTTTGCTTTCTGGCAATCAGCCCCAGCATTTT. Encoded protein: CASSLLSGNQPQHF.

This clonotype was seen only a few times. The rearrangement links TRBV5-1 to TRBJ2-5, with D hard to call. Germline V lookup: CDR1 SGHRS, CDR2 YFSETQ. With 0 bases removed from V and 6 bases from J, the gap between germline ends came to 6 bases. The CDR3 runs to 12 residues. CDR3 loop: CASSLAVKTQYF. CDR3 nucleotide sequence: TGCGCCAGCAGCTTGGCCGTAAAGACCCAGTACTTC. Variable domain in full (rest from reference TRBV5-1 and TRBJ2-5): KAGVTQTPRYLIKTRGQQVTLSCSPISGHRSVSWYQQTPGQGLQFLFEYFSETQRNKGNFPGRFSGRQFSNSRSEMNVSTLELGDSALYLCASSLAVKTQYFGPGTRLLVL.

This clonotype has only a few counts. The chain links TRBV4-3 to TRBJ2-2, with unresolved D. V was trimmed by 0 bases and J by 3 bases, leaving 14 bases between them. Germline CDR1 is LGHNA and CDR2 is YSLEER. The CDR3 length is 17 residues. The CDR3, as DNA: TGCGCCAGCAGCCAAGACGGGTGGGGTTACTACACCGGGGAGCTGTTTTTT. It is translated as CASSQDGWGYYTGELFF.

This clonotype was seen many times. This rearrangement joins TRBV9 to TRBJ1-1; a possible D gene is TRBD1 (5 bases). Germline loops: CDR1 SGDLS, CDR2 YYNGEE. The CDR3 loop spans 14 amino acids. Trimming cost V 0 bases and J 6 bases, with 12 bases left between them. CDR3 in amino acids: CASSVGGDSAEAFF. CDR3 nucleotide sequence: TGTGCCAGCAGCGTAGGAGGGGATAGCGCTGAAGCTTTCTTT.

This clonotype was counted a few times. V is TRBV19 and J is TRBJ1-1; D gene unclear. Trimming took off 3 bases at V and 5 bases at J, with 10 bases between the two ends. There are 13 residues in the CDR3. Germline CDR1 LNHDA, CDR2 SQIVND (reference sequence). Written as DNA, the CDR3 is TGTGCCAGTAGTATGACGGAGAGTACTGAAGCTTTCTTT. The encoded protein is CASSMTESTEAFF. Supplemented by reference TRBV19 and TRBJ1-1, the full variable domain reads DGGITQSPKYLFRKEGQNVTLSCEQNLNHDAMYWYRQDPGQGLRLIYYSQIVNDFQKGDIAEGYSVSREKKESFPLTVTSAQKNPTAFYLCASSMTESTEAFFGQGTRLTVV.

The chain uses TRBV12-3 or TRBV12-4 and TRBJ1-5; tentative D call: TRBD1 (6 bases). Trimming shortened V by 3 bases and J by 11 bases, and 14 bases separated the two germline ends. The CDR3 sequence is 13 residues long. The CDR3 nucleotides are TGTGCCAGCAGTTTGTTGGGTCCAGGGGCCCAGCATTTT. As protein: CASSLLGPGAQHF.

The chain is built from TRBV28 and TRBJ2-1; no clear D. In germline, CDR1 is MDHEN, CDR2 SYDVKM. The CDR3 is made up of 11 amino acids. Trimming stripped 3 bases from V and 8 bases from J, with 5 bases between. CDR3 DNA sequence: TGTGCCAGCAGTTTGCGGCATGAGCAGTTCTTC. Translation gives CASSLRHEQFF.

This clonotype has more than one count but fewer than ten. The CDR3: CASSYLGQGYGNEQYF. The CDR3 DNA follows: TGTGCCAGCAGTTACTTGGGACAGGGGTATGGTAACGAGCAGTACTTC. V gene TRBV6-5 combines with J gene TRBJ2-7, with TRBD1 identical over 10 bases. The CDR3 loop spans 16 amino acids. After removal of 1 base from V and 5 bases from J, the junction contained 8 bases not matched to a gene. Germline CDR1 MNHEY, CDR2 SVGAGI.

The genes are TRBV20-1 and TRBJ2-7, with D possibly TRBD2 on 5 matching bases. Germline CDR1 DFQATT, CDR2 SNEGSKA (reference sequence). V shed 2 bases and J shed 6 bases, with 11 bases lying between them. This CDR3 spans 12 amino acids. CDR3 coding DNA: TGCAGTGCTAGACCTGCCGCGGGCGAGCAGTACGTC. Translation gives CSARPAAGEQYV.

The chain couples TRBV7-2 to TRBJ2-5; D call uncertain. V was shortened by 5 bases and J by 2 bases, with 12 bases between the two germline ends. Germline assignment: CDR1 SGHTA and CDR2 FQGNSA. CDR3 length: 14 residues. Here the CDR3 DNA reads TGTGCCAGCAGCCAGGCCCACTCTCAAGAGACCCAGTACTTC. Translation gives CASSQAHSQETQYF. Variable domain in full (rest from reference TRBV7-2 and TRBJ2-5): GAGVSQSPSNKVTEKGKDVELRCDPISGHTALYWYRQSLGQGLEFLIYFQGNSAPDKSGLPSDRFSAERTGGSVSTLTIQRTQQEDSAVYLCASSQAHSQETQYFGPGTRLLVL.

This chain uses TRBV7-9 with TRBJ1-2; perhaps TRBD1 as D (5 bases). CDR1 is SEHNR, CDR2 FQNEAQ, per germline (reference sequence). The CDR3 has 15 amino acids. V gave up 1 base and J gave up 4 bases, with 13 bases separating them. The CDR3, as DNA: TGTGCCAGCAGCTTAGGTTCACAGGAGACCTATGGCTACACCTTC. Encoded protein: CASSLGSQETYGYTF.

This clonotype has just a few counts. The CDR3 DNA reads TGTGCCACCAGCGGGACCCAGTCAGCCCAGCCCCAGCATTTT. This sequence encodes CATSGTQSAQPQHF. The chain couples TRBV15 to TRBJ1-5, with D possibly TRBD1 on 5 matching bases. The V end lost 5 bases, the J end lost 7 bases, and 15 bases lay between the germline ends. The germline CDR1 and CDR2 sequences are LNHNV and YYDKDF (reference sequence). The CDR3 contains 14 residues.

This clonotype was found many times. The chain has TRBV6-5 and TRBJ2-7; D possibly uses TRBD1 or TRBD2 (5 bases each). The V gene's germline CDR1 is MNHEY and CDR2 SVGAGI. Trimming took off 6 bases at V and 6 bases at J, with 12 bases between the two ends. This CDR3 has 12 amino acids. The CDR3 DNA follows: TGTGCCAGCAGCTCTGGGGGTGGCGAGCAGTACGTC. This codes for CASSSGGGEQYV.